This TCR beta chain came from a study of blood T cell repertoires in COVID-19. Study context: Italy, Spain and the United States were the sources of the convalescent and acute COVID-19 samples. From T cells, B-cell-depleted T cells, or PBMCs came the material, which was cDNA or gDNA.

V lost 0 bases, J lost 4 bases, and 16 bases lay in between. Germline values: CDR1 SGDLS, CDR2 YYNGEE. CDR3 length: 16 residues. The assay was immunoSEQ multiplex PCR, and TCRdb's table has in-frame clones only and misses some. In the table there are fewer than 400,000 clones, approximately 88% of which are singletons. V is TRBV9 and J is TRBJ1-1; D call uncertain. The sequence derives from a man aged 55 to 70 who had recovered from COVID-19. The material sequenced was PBMCs or T cells enriched from blood (not recorded which). The CDR3 loop is CASSVDIETDLTEAFF. The CDR3 bases are TGTGCCAGCAGCGTAGACATCGAGACTGACCTCACTGAAGCTTTCTTT.